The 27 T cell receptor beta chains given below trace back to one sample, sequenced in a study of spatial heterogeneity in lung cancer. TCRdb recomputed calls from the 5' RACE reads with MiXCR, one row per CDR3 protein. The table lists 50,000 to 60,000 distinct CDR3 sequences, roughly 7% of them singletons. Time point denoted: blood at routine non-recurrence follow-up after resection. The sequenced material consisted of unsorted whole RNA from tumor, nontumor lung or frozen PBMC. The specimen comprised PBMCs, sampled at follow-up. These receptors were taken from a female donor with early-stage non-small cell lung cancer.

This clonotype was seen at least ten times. CDR3 nucleotides: TGCAGTGCTAGCCTTACTACAGGGTCGCAGACCCAGTACTTC. This translates into CSASLTTGSQTQYF. The chain is built from TRBV20-1 and TRBJ2-5; a possible D gene is TRBD1 (6 bases). Trimming shortened V by 3 bases and J by 6 bases, and 17 bases separated the two germline ends. The CDR3 is 14 amino acids. Germline V CDR1 and CDR2: DFQATT, SNEGSKA (reference sequence).

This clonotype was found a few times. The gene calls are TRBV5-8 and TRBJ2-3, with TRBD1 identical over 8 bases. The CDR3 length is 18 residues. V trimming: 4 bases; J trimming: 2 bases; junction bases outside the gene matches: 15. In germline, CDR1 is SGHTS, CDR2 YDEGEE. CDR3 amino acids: CASSLSKGGQGNTDTQYF. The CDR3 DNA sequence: TGTGCCAGCAGCCTGTCAAAAGGAGGACAGGGAAACACAGATACGCAGTATTTT.

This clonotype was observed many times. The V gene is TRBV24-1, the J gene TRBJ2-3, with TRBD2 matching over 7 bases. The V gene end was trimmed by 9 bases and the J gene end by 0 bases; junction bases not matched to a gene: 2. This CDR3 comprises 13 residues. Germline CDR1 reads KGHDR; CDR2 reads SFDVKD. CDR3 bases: TGTGCCACCGGCGGGGGAAGCACAGATACGCAGTATTTT. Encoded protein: CATGGGSTDTQYF.

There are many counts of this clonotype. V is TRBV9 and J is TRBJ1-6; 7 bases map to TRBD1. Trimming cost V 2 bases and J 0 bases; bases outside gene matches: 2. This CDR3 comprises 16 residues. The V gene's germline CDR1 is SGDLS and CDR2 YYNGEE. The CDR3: CASSVTGSSYNSPLHF. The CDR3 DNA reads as TGTGCCAGCAGCGTGACAGGGAGCTCCTATAATTCACCCCTCCACTTT. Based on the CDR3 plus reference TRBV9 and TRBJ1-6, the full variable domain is DSGVTQTPKHLITATGQRVTLRCSPRSGDLSVYWYQQSLDQGLQFLIQYYNGEERAKGNILERFSAQQFPDLHSELNLSSLELGDSALYFCASSVTGSSYNSPLHFGNGTRLTVT.

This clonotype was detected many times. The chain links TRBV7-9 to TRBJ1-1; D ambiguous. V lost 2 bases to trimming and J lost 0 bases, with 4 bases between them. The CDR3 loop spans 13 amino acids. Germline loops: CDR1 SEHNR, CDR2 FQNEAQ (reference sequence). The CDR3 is CASSLTLNTEAFF. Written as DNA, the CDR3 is TGTGCCAGCAGCTTAACCCTGAACACTGAAGCTTTCTTT.

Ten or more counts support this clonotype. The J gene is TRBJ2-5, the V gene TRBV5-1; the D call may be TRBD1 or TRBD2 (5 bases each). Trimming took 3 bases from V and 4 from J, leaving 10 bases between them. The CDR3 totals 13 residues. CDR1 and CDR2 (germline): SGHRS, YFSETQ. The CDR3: CASSWGTTETQYF. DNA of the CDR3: TGCGCCAGCAGCTGGGGGACCACAGAGACCCAGTACTTC.

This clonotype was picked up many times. CDR3 nucleotide sequence: TGTGCCAGCAGTGTGCCCGGGACAGGGACTAATGAAAAACTGTTTTTT. Translated: CASSVPGTGTNEKLFF. This chain links TRBV2 with TRBJ1-4; the match to TRBD1 covers 9 bases. The CDR3 loop spans 16 amino acids. J was trimmed by 2 bases and V by 4 bases; bases with no gene match: 5. Germline V CDR1 and CDR2: SNHLY, FYNNEI.

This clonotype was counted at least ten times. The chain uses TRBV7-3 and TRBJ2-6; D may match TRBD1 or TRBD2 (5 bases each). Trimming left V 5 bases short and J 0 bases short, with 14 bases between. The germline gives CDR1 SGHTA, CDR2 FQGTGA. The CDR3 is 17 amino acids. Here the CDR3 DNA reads TGTGCCAGCAGCCCACGAGGGGTCGACTCTGGGGCCAACGTCCTGACTTTC. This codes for CASSPRGVDSGANVLTF. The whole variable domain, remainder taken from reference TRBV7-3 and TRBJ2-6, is GAGVSQTPSNKVTEKGKYVELRCDPISGHTALYWYRQSLGQGPEFLIYFQGTGAADDSGLPNDRFFAVRPEGSVSTLKIQRTERGDSAVYLCASSPRGVDSGANVLTFGAGSRLTVL.

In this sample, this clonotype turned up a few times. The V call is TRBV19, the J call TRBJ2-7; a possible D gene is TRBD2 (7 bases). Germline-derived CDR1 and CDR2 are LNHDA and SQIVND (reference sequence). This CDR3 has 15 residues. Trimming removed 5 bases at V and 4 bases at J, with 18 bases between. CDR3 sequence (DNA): TGTGCCAGTAGTCCGCCGGGGGCGGGGGTTTACGAGCAGTACTTC. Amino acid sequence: CASSPPGAGVYEQYF.

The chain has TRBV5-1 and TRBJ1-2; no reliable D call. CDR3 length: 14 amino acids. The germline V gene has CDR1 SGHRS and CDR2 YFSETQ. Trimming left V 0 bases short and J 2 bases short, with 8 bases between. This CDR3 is CASSLAQVNYGYTF. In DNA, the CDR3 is TGCGCCAGCAGCTTGGCTCAGGTCAACTATGGCTACACCTTC.

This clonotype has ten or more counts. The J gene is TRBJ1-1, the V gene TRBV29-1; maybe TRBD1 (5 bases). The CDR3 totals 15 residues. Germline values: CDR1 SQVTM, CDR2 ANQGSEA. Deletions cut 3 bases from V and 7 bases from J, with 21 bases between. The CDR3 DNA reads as TGCAGCGTTGAGAGGGACGTACAGGACACCCGTGAAGCTTTCTTT. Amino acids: CSVERDVQDTREAFF.

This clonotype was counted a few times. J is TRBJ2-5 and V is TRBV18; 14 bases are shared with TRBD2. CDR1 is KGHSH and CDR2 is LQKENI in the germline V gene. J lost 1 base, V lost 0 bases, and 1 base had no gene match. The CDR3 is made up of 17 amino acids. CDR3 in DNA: TGTGCCAGCTCACCACCAGGACTAGCGGGGGGCCAAGAGACCCAGTACTTC. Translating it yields CASSPPGLAGGQETQYF.

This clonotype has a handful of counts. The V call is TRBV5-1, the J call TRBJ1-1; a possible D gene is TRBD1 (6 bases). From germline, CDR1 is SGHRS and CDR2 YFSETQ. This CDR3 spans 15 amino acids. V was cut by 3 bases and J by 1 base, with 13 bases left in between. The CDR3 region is CASSSDGGSNTEAFF. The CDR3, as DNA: TGCGCCAGCAGCTCCGACGGGGGCTCGAACACTGAAGCTTTCTTT.

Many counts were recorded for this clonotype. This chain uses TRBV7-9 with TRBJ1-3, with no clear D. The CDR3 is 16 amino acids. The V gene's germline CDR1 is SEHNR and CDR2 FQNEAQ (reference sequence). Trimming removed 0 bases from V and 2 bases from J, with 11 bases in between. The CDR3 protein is CASSLAGLRPGNTIYF. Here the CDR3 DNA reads TGTGCCAGCAGCTTAGCAGGACTACGGCCTGGAAACACCATATATTTT.

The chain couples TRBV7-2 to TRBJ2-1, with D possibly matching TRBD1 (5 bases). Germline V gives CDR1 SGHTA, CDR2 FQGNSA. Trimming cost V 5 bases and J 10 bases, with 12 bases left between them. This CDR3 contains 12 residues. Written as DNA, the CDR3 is TGTGCCAGCAGCGCAAACAGGTTAGAGCAGTTCTTC. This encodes CASSANRLEQFF.

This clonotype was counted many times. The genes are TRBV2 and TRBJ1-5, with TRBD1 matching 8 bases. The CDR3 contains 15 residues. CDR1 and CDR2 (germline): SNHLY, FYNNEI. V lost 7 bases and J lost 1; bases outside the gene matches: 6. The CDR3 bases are TGTGCCAGCACCGAACAGGGGGTAAGCAATCAGCCCCAGCATTTT. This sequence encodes CASTEQGVSNQPQHF.

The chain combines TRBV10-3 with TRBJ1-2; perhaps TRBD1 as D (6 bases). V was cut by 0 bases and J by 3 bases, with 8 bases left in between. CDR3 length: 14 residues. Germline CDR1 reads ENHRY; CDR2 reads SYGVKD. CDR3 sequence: CAISESDSYYGYTF. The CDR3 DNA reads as TGTGCCATCAGTGAGTCGGACAGTTACTATGGCTACACCTTC.

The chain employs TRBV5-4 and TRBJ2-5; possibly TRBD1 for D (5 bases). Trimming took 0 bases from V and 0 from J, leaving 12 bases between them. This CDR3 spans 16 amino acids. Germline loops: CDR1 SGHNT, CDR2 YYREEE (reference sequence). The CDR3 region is CASSLAPGPYQETQYF. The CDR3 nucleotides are TGTGCCAGCAGCTTGGCCCCAGGGCCGTACCAAGAGACCCAGTACTTC.

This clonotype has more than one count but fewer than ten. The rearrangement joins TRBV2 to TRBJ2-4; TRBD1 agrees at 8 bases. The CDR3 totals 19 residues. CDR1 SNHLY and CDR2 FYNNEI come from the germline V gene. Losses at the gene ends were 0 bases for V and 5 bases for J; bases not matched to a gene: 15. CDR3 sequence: CASSEAPGPGQGAENIQYF. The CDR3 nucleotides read TGTGCCAGCAGTGAAGCCCCAGGGCCCGGGCAGGGGGCTGAAAACATTCAGTACTTC.

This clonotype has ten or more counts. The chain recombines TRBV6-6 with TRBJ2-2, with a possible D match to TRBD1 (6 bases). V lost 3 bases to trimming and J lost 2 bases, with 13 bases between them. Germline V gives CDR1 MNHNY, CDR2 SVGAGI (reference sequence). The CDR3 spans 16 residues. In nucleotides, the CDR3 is TGTGCCAGCAGTTATCCCGACAGGCACAACACCGGGGAGCTGTTTTTT. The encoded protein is CASSYPDRHNTGELFF.

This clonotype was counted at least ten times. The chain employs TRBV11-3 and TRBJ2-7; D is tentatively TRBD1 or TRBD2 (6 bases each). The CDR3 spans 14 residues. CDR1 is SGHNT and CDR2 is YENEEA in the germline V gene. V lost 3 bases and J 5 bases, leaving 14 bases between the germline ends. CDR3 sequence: CASSLLGGEDEQYF. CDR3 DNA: TGTGCCAGCAGCTTGTTGGGGGGCGAGGACGAGCAGTACTTC.

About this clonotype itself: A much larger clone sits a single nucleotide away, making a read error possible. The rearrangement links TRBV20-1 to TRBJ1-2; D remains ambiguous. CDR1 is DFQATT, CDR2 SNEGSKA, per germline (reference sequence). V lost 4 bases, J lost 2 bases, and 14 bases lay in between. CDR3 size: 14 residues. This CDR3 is CSATPGSSNYGYTF. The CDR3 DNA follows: TGCAGTGCTACCCCGGGCAGCTCGAACTATGGCTACACCTTC.

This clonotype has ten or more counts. The DNA of the CDR3 is TGCGCCAGCAGCTTAGCCGACATTACCGGCGCAGATACGCAGTATTTT. Its protein product is CASSLADITGADTQYF. This chain joins TRBV5-1 and TRBJ2-3; D unresolved. The CDR3 loop spans 16 amino acids. V lost 2 bases and J lost 4, with 17 bases in between. Germline V lookup: CDR1 SGHRS, CDR2 YFSETQ. The full variable domain, its missing parts supplied by reference TRBV5-1 and TRBJ2-3, is KAGVTQTPRYLIKTRGQQVTLSCSPISGHRSVSWYQQTPGQGLQFLFEYFSETQRNKGNFPGRFSGRQFSNSRSEMNVSTLELGDSALYLCASSLADITGADTQYFGPGTRLTVL.

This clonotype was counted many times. The chain's CDR3 is CASSLRGARNEQFF. CDR3 DNA: TGTGCCAGCAGTTTAAGGGGGGCCCGCAATGAGCAGTTCTTC. This sequence joins TRBV12-3 or TRBV12-4 and TRBJ2-1; D possibly uses TRBD1 or TRBD2 (6 bases each). The CDR3 loop spans 14 amino acids. Trimming took off 2 bases at V and 6 bases at J, with 11 bases between the two ends.

The CDR3 reads CASSANAGEADTQYF. CDR3 DNA sequence: TGTGCCAGCAGCGCTAACGCGGGGGAGGCAGATACGCAGTATTTT. The chain recombines TRBV9 with TRBJ2-3; 7 nucleotides match TRBD2. The CDR3 covers 15 residues. CDR1 and CDR2 (germline): SGDLS, YYNGEE. With 3 bases clipped from V and 4 bases from J, the junction kept 8 bases outside the gene matches.

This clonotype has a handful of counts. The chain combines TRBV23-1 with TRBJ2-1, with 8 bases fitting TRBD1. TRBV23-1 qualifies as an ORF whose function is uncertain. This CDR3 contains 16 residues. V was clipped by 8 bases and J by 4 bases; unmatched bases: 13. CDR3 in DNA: TGCGCCAGCGCCTCAGGGGGCGCCCTGTTTTACAATGAGCAGTTCTTC. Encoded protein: CASASGGALFYNEQFF.

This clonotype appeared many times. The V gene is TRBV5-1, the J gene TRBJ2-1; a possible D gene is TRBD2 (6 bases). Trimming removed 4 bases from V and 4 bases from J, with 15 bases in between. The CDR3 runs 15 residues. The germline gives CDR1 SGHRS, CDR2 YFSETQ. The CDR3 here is CASSLFPGGYNEQFF. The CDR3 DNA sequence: TGCGCCAGCAGCCTATTCCCCGGGGGATACAATGAGCAGTTCTTC.